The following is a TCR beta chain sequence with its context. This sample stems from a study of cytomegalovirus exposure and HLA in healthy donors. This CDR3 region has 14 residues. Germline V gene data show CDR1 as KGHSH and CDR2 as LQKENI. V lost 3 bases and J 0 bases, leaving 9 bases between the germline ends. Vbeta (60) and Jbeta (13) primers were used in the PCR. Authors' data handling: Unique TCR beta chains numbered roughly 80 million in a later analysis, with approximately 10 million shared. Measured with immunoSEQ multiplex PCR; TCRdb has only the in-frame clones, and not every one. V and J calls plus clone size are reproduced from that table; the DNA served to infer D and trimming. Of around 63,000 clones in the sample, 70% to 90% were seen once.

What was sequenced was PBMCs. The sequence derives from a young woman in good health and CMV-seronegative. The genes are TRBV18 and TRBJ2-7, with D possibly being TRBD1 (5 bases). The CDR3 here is CASSPDRDSYEQYF. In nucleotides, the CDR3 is TGTGCCAGCTCACCTGACAGAGACTCCTACGAGCAGTACTTC.